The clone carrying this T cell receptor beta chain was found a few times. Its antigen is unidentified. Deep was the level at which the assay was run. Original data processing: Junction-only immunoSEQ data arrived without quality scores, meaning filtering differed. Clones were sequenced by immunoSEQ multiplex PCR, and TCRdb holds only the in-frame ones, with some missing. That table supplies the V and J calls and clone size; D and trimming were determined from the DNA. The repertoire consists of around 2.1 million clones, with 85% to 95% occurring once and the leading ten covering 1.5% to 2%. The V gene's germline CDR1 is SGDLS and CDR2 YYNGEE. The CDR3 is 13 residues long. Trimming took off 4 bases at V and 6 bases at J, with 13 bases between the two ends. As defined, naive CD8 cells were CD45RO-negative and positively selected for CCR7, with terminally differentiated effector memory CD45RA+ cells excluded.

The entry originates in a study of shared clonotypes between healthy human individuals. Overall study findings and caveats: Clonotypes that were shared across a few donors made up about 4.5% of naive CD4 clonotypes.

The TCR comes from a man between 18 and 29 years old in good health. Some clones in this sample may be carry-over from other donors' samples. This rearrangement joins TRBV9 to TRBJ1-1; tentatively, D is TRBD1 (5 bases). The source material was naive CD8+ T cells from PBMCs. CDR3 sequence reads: CASSFTIRAEAFF. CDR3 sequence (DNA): TGTGCCAGCAGCTTTACTATCAGGGCTGAAGCTTTCTTT.